The rows below give T cell receptor beta chains drawn from one sample of a study of read filtering for tumor transcriptome and immune sequencing. Via MiXCR, TCRdb re-called the reads, giving one row per CDR3 protein. The sample includes 45,000 to 55,000 distinct CDR3 sequences, 15% to 20% of them seen just once. The sequenced sample consisted of a population of CD138-negative cells sorted from bone marrow. These receptors were obtained from a donor at least 40 years old with multiple myeloma. Both conserved end residues are trimmed from each CDR3.

v_call	j_call	cdr3_aa
TRBV20-1	TRBJ2-7	SAKQGNYEQY
TRBV7-2	TRBJ2-1	ASSQSGVLSYNEQF
TRBV19	TRBJ1-5	ASSMTGGEPQH
TRBV29-1	TRBJ2-1	SVGSAIVGGEQL
TRBV28	TRBJ1-5	ANSKPGQSNQPQH
TRBV2	TRBJ2-1	ASSSRAGGYNEQF
TRBV10-3	TRBJ2-7	AVSDRVDYEQC
TRBV7-3	TRBJ2-1	ASSLTRDSFNEQF
TRBV7-3	TRBJ2-5	ASSLGPRETQY
TRBV13	TRBJ2-1	ARNEQF
TRBV6-2/TRBV6-3	TRBJ2-3	ASSYDRVRDTQY
TRBV11-2	TRBJ2-7	ASSSRDRGYYEQY
TRBV12-3/TRBV12-4	TRBJ1-6	ASSVGTGGNSPLH
TRBV11-2	TRBJ1-1	ASSLLGLEAF
TRBV5-4	TRBJ2-2	ASSLAGHKTGELF
TRBV5-1	TRBJ1-5	ASSPGTKDQPQH
TRBV20-1	TRBJ2-7	SVLRKGTGGYEQY
TRBV5-1	TRBJ2-1	ASSRDRGNNEQF
TRBV30	TRBJ2-4	AWSVQAKNIQY
TRBV18	TRBJ2-1	ASSLTDSYNEQF
TRBV7-8	TRBJ1-4	ASSHRGRDEKLF
TRBV28	TRBJ2-7	ASSTTGRSTYEQY
TRBV5-1	TRBJ1-5	ASSLAGARPQH
TRBV5-6	TRBJ2-1	ASRGGYNEQF
TRBV25-1	TRBJ2-3	ASSTDYSYTDTQY
TRBV7-9	TRBJ1-1	ASSPGQTASTEAF
TRBV5-1	TRBJ2-7	ASSPVSESYEQY
TRBV28	TRBJ2-6	ASSPSPGYSGANVLT
TRBV29-1	TRBJ2-5	SVEVRAGVRTQY
TRBV7-2	TRBJ2-3	ASSLVVGPDTQY
TRBV27	TRBJ1-1	ASSLSPGANTEAF
TRBV14	TRBJ2-2	ASSQVYTGELF
TRBV4-3	TRBJ1-4	ASSQGTGGNEKLF
TRBV6-5	TRBJ2-1	ASISSGSEQF
TRBV28	TRBJ2-4	ASSLRNIQY
TRBV20-1	TRBJ1-2	SVKSGKANYGYT
TRBV11-2	TRBJ2-3	ASSLDGDFFDTQY
TRBV20-1	TRBJ2-7	SARLAGESYEQY
TRBV20-1	TRBJ2-1	SATGTSGFIYNEQF
TRBV28	TRBJ2-1	ASSLSQDRVYNEQF
TRBV6-2/TRBV6-3	TRBJ2-1	ASRLAGADYNEQF
TRBV29-1	TRBJ1-4	SVAVVEKLF
TRBV7-6	TRBJ2-2	ASTPGGNTGELF